This T cell receptor beta chain is from a study of T cells in women clearing cervical HPV infection. Points from the study as a whole: Effector/memory and HPV-specific T cells were not isolated, and association timing is unknown.

Worth noting for this clone: The antigen is not known. Coverage ceases 3 residues before the CDR3 finishes, and the germline J gene fills in the end.

Profiled with immunoSEQ multiplex PCR; TCRdb holds only in-frame clones, not every one. In total, the table holds tens of thousands of clones. The CDR3 spans 20 residues. Trimming removed 2 bases from V and 1 base from J; junction bases left unmatched: 17. In germline, CDR1 is SGHRS, CDR2 YFSETQ. The chain combines TRBV5-1 with TRBJ2-1, with 8 bases identical to TRBD1. The sample comprised blood buffy coat. The source is a woman aged 18 to 69 with a cervical HPV16 infection that either progressed to CIN3+ or cleared (not recorded which). CDR3 loop: CASSFVGQGPQSRSYNEQFF. The CDR3 bases that were read are TGCGCCAGCAGCTTCGTCGGACAGGGCCCCCAATCACGGTCCTACAATGAG.